One and the same sample provided the 17 T cell receptor beta chains below, sequenced in a study of beta chain features in type 1 diabetes. Every bit of the isolated RNA underwent reverse transcription, so sequencing read expressed TCRB transcripts. Assay used: immunoSEQ multiplex PCR; TCRdb lists only in-frame clones, some missing. The data contain 150,000 to 200,000 clones, roughly 8% of them seen just once; the ten biggest clones take up 0.5%. Antigens for these TCRs are unknown. Study-wide points: In every one of the four CD4+ subsets, TCRB CDR3s were moderately but significantly shorter in Type 1 diabetes patients.

Sequencing was done on a sample of central memory CD4+ T cells from blood. The receptors come from a man younger than 30 with type 1 diabetes.

The chain combines TRBV2 with TRBJ2-7, with TRBD1 matching 11 bases. The junction had 4 bases not matched to a gene; V was cut back by 6 bases and J by 3 bases. The CDR3 is 14 amino acids. Germline CDR1 reads SNHLY; CDR2 reads FYNNEI. Here the CDR3 DNA reads TGTGCCAGCAGGAGGACAGGGGGCGTCTACGAGCAGTACTTC. Its protein is CASRRTGGVYEQYF.

The CDR3 loop reads CASSLHEGVGGYTF. CDR3 sequence (DNA): TGTGCCAGCAGCTTACACGAGGGGGTGGGCGGCTACACCTTC. The rearrangement links TRBV9 to TRBJ1-2, with a weak D call TRBD1 (6 bases). Per germline, CDR1 SGDLS and CDR2 YYNGEE. CDR3 length: 14 amino acids. The ends were cut back, 4 bases at V and 8 bases at J, with 18 bases in the middle.

This clone was picked up a small number of times. Different DNA sequences within this sample yield the same CDR3. The chain employs TRBV9 and TRBJ2-3; 7 bases line up with TRBD2. V dropped 0 bases and J dropped 3; count of bases not matched to a gene: 4. The CDR3 is made up of 15 amino acids. Looked up from germline, CDR1 is SGDLS and CDR2 is YYNGEE. CDR3 nucleotides: TGTGCCAGCAGCGTAGCCGGGGGGTTGACAGATACGCAGTATTTT. This translates into CASSVAGGLTDTQYF.

This chain joins TRBV23-1 and TRBJ2-5; D ambiguous. TRBV23-1 is treated as an ORF (open reading frame) with a function not yet certain. The length of the CDR3 is 16 residues. Between the trimmed V and J ends, which lost 0 bases and 5 bases, there was a span of 16 bases. CDR3 coding DNA: TGCGCCAGCAGTCAATCGTACAGAGCAGGCCGGGAGACCCAGTACTTC. It is translated as CASSQSYRAGRETQYF.

The V call is TRBV30, the J call TRBJ1-5, with D hard to call. This CDR3 has 12 amino acids. Trimming left V 3 bases short and J 9 bases short, with 12 bases between. The germline CDR1 and CDR2 sequences are GTSNPN and SVGIG (reference sequence). CDR3 in amino acids: CAWRIGLGPQHF. The CDR3 DNA is TGTGCCTGGAGAATTGGACTGGGGCCCCAGCATTTT.

This clone has a handful of counts. The V and J genes are TRBV29-1 and TRBJ2-4; maybe TRBD2 (5 bases). From germline, CDR1 is SQVTM and CDR2 ANQGSEA. CDR3 size: 14 residues. The V and J ends lost 5 bases and 0 bases respectively, with 11 bases between them. CDR3 nucleotide sequence: TGCAGCGTTAGAGGGTTACTAGCCAAAAACATTCAGTACTTC. Encoded protein: CSVRGLLAKNIQYF.

The chain couples TRBV1 to TRBJ1-6; TRBD1, the table's D call, was not compared with the DNA. TRBV1 is a documented pseudogene. The length of the CDR3 is 14 residues. CDR3 in DNA: TGCACCAGCAGCCAAGGCAGTCTTAATTCACCCCTCCACTTT. It specifies CTSSQGSLNSPLHF.

This clone was picked up a small number of times. This sequence joins TRBV9 and TRBJ2-7; D is unresolved. Trimming removed 0 bases from V and 5 bases from J, with 12 bases in between. The CDR3 loop spans 14 amino acids. Germline-derived CDR1 and CDR2 are SGDLS and YYNGEE. In DNA, the CDR3 is TGTGCCAGCAGCGTAGGTAGTGGAGCCAACGAGCAGTACTTC. As protein: CASSVGSGANEQYF.

V gene TRBV15 combines with J gene TRBJ2-5; 10 positions match TRBD1. V lost 0 bases and J lost 5; bases outside the gene matches: 6. The CDR3 runs to 16 residues. The germline CDR1 and CDR2 sequences are LNHNV and YYDKDF (reference sequence). The DNA of the CDR3 is TGTGCCACCAGCAGAGATAGGGGACAGGGGCGGGAGACCCAGTACTTC. It codes for CATSRDRGQGRETQYF.

The chain carries TRBV6-1 and TRBJ1-2, with D possibly matching TRBD1 (6 bases). This CDR3 region has 13 residues. Germline V lookup: CDR1 MNHNS, CDR2 SASEGT. The V end was cut by 5 bases, the J end by 4 bases, with 11 bases between. The CDR3: CASSSGQSYGYTF. In nucleotides, the CDR3 is TGTGCCAGCAGTTCCGGACAGTCCTATGGCTACACCTTC.

This clone was counted between two and nine times. V usage is TRBV7-9 and J usage is TRBJ2-1; perhaps TRBD2 as D (5 bases). CDR1 SEHNR and CDR2 FQNEAQ come from the germline V gene (reference sequence). The CDR3 has 14 residues. The germline V and J ends were trimmed by 1 base and 5 bases, with 9 bases remaining between them. CDR3 bases: TGTGCCAGCAGCTTAGAGAGCGGACACAATGAGCAGTTCTTC. It specifies CASSLESGHNEQFF.

This clone was seen only a few times. The rearrangement joins TRBV4-2 to TRBJ1-1, with 8 bases lining up with TRBD1. The CDR3 contains 15 residues. Germline V gene data show CDR1 as LGHNA and CDR2 as YNFKEQ. The V gene end was trimmed by 4 bases and the J gene end by 1 base; junction bases not matched to a gene: 5. For the CDR3, the DNA is TGTGCCAGCAGCCCAATACAGGGGGGGAACACTGAAGCTTTCTTT. Protein sequence: CASSPIQGGNTEAFF.

V usage is TRBV6-5 and J usage is TRBJ1-1; 7 nucleotides align to TRBD1. The germline V gene has CDR1 MNHEY and CDR2 SVGAGI. Trimming removed 0 bases from V and 0 bases from J; junction bases left unmatched: 1. This CDR3 is built from 15 residues. The CDR3 reads CASSYSGQLNTEAFF. CDR3 nucleotide sequence: TGTGCCAGCAGTTACTCGGGACAGCTGAACACTGAAGCTTTCTTT.

This clone turned up a few times. This sequence joins TRBV18 and TRBJ2-7, with D maybe TRBD2 (6 bases). In germline, CDR1 is KGHSH, CDR2 LQKENI. Trimming stripped 5 bases from V and 2 bases from J, with 16 bases between. This CDR3 comprises 15 residues. The CDR3 here is CASSEGDGLPYEQYF. The CDR3 nucleotides are TGTGCCAGCTCAGAAGGCGACGGACTACCCTACGAGCAGTACTTC.

This chain links TRBV4-1 with TRBJ2-5; 13 nucleotides align to TRBD2. The CDR3 extends over 16 amino acids. Unmatched junction bases numbered 2, after V lost 3 bases and J lost 1 base. Germline CDR1 is MGHRA and CDR2 is YSYEKL. The CDR3 reads CASSQGLAGLQETQYF. CDR3 DNA: TGCGCCAGCAGCCAGGGACTAGCGGGGCTCCAAGAGACCCAGTACTTC.

V is TRBV2 and J is TRBJ2-1; TRBD2 agrees at 9 bases. CDR1 and CDR2 from the germline V gene are SNHLY and FYNNEI. The junction had 10 bases not matched to a gene; V was cut back by 4 bases and J by 3 bases. This CDR3 spans 17 amino acids. This CDR3 is CASSGVIAGAYYNEQFF. DNA for the CDR3: TGTGCCAGCAGTGGGGTTATAGCGGGAGCGTACTACAATGAGCAGTTCTTC.

The chain combines TRBV5-1 with TRBJ2-1; TRBD2 matches at 7 bases. There are 17 residues in the CDR3. The germline CDR1 and CDR2 sequences are SGHRS and YFSETQ. V was clipped by 3 bases and J by 1 base; unmatched bases: 10. The CDR3 protein is CASSSPGGRASYNEQFF. CDR3 DNA: TGCGCCAGCAGCTCCCCCGGTGGGAGGGCATCCTACAATGAGCAGTTCTTC.